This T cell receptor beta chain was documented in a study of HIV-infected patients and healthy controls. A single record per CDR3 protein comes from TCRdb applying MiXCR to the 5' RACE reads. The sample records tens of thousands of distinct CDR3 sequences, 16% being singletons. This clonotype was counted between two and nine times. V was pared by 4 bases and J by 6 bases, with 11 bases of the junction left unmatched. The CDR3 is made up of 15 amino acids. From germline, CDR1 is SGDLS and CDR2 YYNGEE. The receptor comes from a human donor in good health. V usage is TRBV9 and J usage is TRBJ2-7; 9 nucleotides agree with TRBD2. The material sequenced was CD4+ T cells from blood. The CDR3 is CASSLNGAGGTEQYF. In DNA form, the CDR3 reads TGTGCCAGCAGCCTGAACGGAGCGGGAGGCACCGAGCAGTACTTC.